The 16 T cell receptor beta chains below come from one sample, sequenced in a study of radiation and T cells in renal cell carcinoma (TCRdb year 2020). In the paper's terms, the time point label means: blood 2 weeks post-SBRT. What this sample's treatment or condition label stands for: 15 Gy SBRT to primary tumor, nephrectomy 4 weeks later. Receptor amplification or capture employed the immunoSEQ multiplex PCR assay. The table was pulled from immuneACCESS by TCRdb, which kept in-frame rearrangements only. Such tables lose some clones; where checked, under half of the loss comes from unresolved V genes, and the rest has no known cause. For this sample the table gives more than 95,000 clones, of which around 85% were detected only once. The ten most abundant clones make up roughly 5% of the sample. Source: blood, taken from a patient whose treatment included radiotherapy and nephrectomy. The source of these receptors is a man in his fifties with renal cell carcinoma.

The chain recombines TRBV11-2 with TRBJ1-1; D is uncertain. The germline V and J ends were trimmed by 0 bases and 1 base, with 12 bases remaining between them. Germline values: CDR1 SGHAT, CDR2 FQNNGV. This CDR3 has 16 amino acids. In DNA form, the CDR3 reads TGTGCCAGCAGCTTAGATTTCGGTCGAGGGAACACTGAAGCTTTCTTT. It specifies CASSLDFGRGNTEAFF.

The genes are TRBV7-2 and TRBJ1-3, with 7 bases that match TRBD1. The CDR3 spans 14 residues. The germline CDR1 and CDR2 sequences are SGHTA and FQGNSA. Trimming at V came to 5 bases and at J to 0 bases, leaving 1 base not matched to a gene. The CDR3 DNA is TGTGCCAGCAGCCGGGACAGCTCTGGAAACACCATATATTTT. Translation: CASSRDSSGNTIYF.

The rearrangement links TRBV29-1 to TRBJ2-7; D is unresolved. Germline CDR1 SQVTM, CDR2 ANQGSEA. Trimming pared 0 bases from V and 3 bases from J, leaving 6 bases between. CDR3 length: 12 amino acids. CDR3 sequence reads: CSVEEPDYEQYF. In DNA form, the CDR3 reads TGCAGCGTTGAAGAGCCGGACTACGAGCAGTACTTC.

The chain joins TRBV4-1 to TRBJ2-5; D perhaps matches TRBD2 (5 bases). Trimming pared 4 bases from V and 5 bases from J, leaving 14 bases between. The CDR3 sequence is 14 residues long. The V gene's germline CDR1 is MGHRA and CDR2 YSYEKL. The CDR3 spells CASSPSGLSETQYF. The DNA for the CDR3 is TGCGCCAGCAGCCCATCCGGACTCTCGGAGACCCAGTACTTC.

V and J are TRBV29-1 and TRBJ1-2, with 7 bases lining up with TRBD1. CDR3 length equals 14 residues. The V gene's germline CDR1 is SQVTM and CDR2 ANQGSEA. V was clipped by 7 bases and J by 3 bases; unmatched bases: 11. The CDR3 is CSALDFGTDYGYTF. The CDR3 DNA follows: TGCAGCGCCCTCGATTTCGGGACAGACTATGGCTACACCTTC.

V is TRBV7-6 and J is TRBJ2-7, with D maybe TRBD1 (5 bases). Germline V gene lookup returns CDR1 SGHVS and CDR2 FNYEAQ. Trimming took off 5 bases at V and 1 base at J, with 9 bases between the two ends. The CDR3 has 13 amino acids. CDR3 DNA sequence: TGTGCCAGCAGCCCGACAGAATCCTACGAGCAGTACTTC. Translated, it gives CASSPTESYEQYF.

The chain combines TRBV5-1 with TRBJ1-1; D may be TRBD1 (6 bases). The germline V and J ends were trimmed by 4 bases and 4 bases, with 20 bases remaining between them. The length of the CDR3 is 16 residues. Germline loops: CDR1 SGHRS, CDR2 YFSETQ. In DNA, the CDR3 is TGCGCCAGCAGCCCGCGTACACAGGGTGTGGGCACTGAAGCTTTCTTT. The encoded protein is CASSPRTQGVGTEAFF.

The genes are TRBV18 and TRBJ2-3; 8 bases match TRBD1. Germline CDR1 and CDR2: KGHSH and LQKENI. Germline trimming cut 2 bases from V and 9 bases from J; bases unmatched to any gene: 13. This CDR3 is 16 amino acids long. The CDR3 here is CASSPWMQGAAETQYF. In nucleotides, the CDR3 is TGTGCCAGCTCACCATGGATGCAGGGGGCGGCTGAAACGCAGTATTTT. Together with reference TRBV18 and TRBJ2-3, the CDR3 gives the full variable domain: NAGVMQNPRHLVRRRGQEARLRCSPMKGHSHVYWYRQLPEEGLKFMVYLQKENIIDESGMPKERFSAEFPKEGPSILRIQQVVRGDSAAYFCASSPWMQGAAETQYFGPGTRLTVL.

The V gene is TRBV19, the J gene TRBJ2-5; TRBD1 might be the D (6 bases). CDR3 length: 17 residues. V was trimmed by 5 bases and J by 0 bases, leaving 19 bases between them. Germline V gene lookup returns CDR1 LNHDA and CDR2 SQIVND (reference sequence). CDR3: CASSPRRDTEYQETQYF. The CDR3 DNA sequence: TGTGCCAGTAGTCCCCGCCGGGACACCGAGTACCAAGAGACCCAGTACTTC.

This chain links TRBV7-2 with TRBJ1-3; D not resolved. The CDR3 has 17 residues. The V end was cut by 0 bases, the J end by 3 bases, with 15 bases between. Germline V CDR1 and CDR2: SGHTA, FQGNSA. This CDR3 reads CASSLAVPGRYGNTIYF. The CDR3, as DNA: TGTGCCAGCAGCTTAGCCGTCCCGGGGAGGTATGGAAACACCATATATTTT.

CDR3 sequence: CASRKGIPPQHF. CDR3 bases: TGTGCCAGCAGGAAGGGGATCCCGCCCCAGCATTTT. This sequence joins TRBV28 and TRBJ1-5; tentative D call: TRBD1 (5 bases). V lost 6 bases, J lost 9 bases, and 12 bases lay in between. Germline V gives CDR1 MDHEN, CDR2 SYDVKM. The CDR3 runs 12 residues. Filled out from reference TRBV28 and TRBJ1-5, the complete variable domain reads DVKVTQSSRYLVKRTGEKVFLECVQDMDHENMFWYRQDPGLGLRLIYFSYDVKMKEKGDIPEGYSVSREKKERFSLILESASTNQTSMYLCASRKGIPPQHFGDGTRLSIL.

As for this clone: An end of the junction does not agree with germline; a read error may underlie this. This sample includes further DNA sequences coding for the same CDR3. The V and J genes are TRBV30 and TRBJ1-5, with D possibly being TRBD1 (5 bases). Germline CDR1 and CDR2: GTSNPN and SVGIG (reference sequence). The CDR3 covers 13 residues. CDR3 DNA sequence: TGCGCCTGGAGCTCACAGGACGATCAGCCCCAGCATTTT. Its translation is CAWSSQDDQPQHF.

This clone was seen only a few times. The CDR3 is CASSMDRDQPQHF. The CDR3 DNA follows: TGTGCCAGTAGTATGGACAGGGATCAGCCCCAGCATTTT. The chain uses TRBV19 and TRBJ1-5, with 8 bases lining up with TRBD1. Germline CDR1 is LNHDA and CDR2 is SQIVND (reference sequence). CDR3 length: 13 residues. The junction had 0 bases not matched to a gene; V was cut back by 3 bases and J by 5 bases.

This sequence joins TRBV7-2 and TRBJ1-6; D is uncertain. V was cut by 5 bases and J by 5 bases, with 7 bases left in between. The CDR3 totals 13 residues. CDR1 is SGHTA, CDR2 FQGNSA, per germline. The CDR3 coding sequence is TGTGCCAGCAGCGCGAGTCATAATTCACCCCTCCACTTT. This translates into CASSASHNSPLHF.

V is TRBV2 and J is TRBJ2-2, with 7 bases lining up with TRBD1. The CDR3 extends over 16 amino acids. CDR1 and CDR2 from the germline V gene are SNHLY and FYNNEI. With V trimmed by 7 bases and J by 0 bases, 8 bases remained unmatched. CDR3 loop: CASTSDRPSNTGELFF. DNA of the CDR3: TGTGCCAGCACCTCGGACAGGCCTTCGAACACCGGGGAGCTGTTTTTT.

This clone has just a few counts. The rearrangement joins TRBV28 to TRBJ1-2, with D unclear. This CDR3 has 16 amino acids. The V end lost 1 base, the J end lost 0 bases, and 12 bases lay between the germline ends. Germline CDR1 MDHEN, CDR2 SYDVKM. CDR3 nucleotide sequence: TGTGCCAGCAGTTTATATGAGAGCGATCCTAACTATGGCTACACCTTC. Translated, it gives CASSLYESDPNYGYTF.